The entry below gives a single T cell receptor (beta chain) sequence along with its context. The CDR3 runs 15 residues. The germline V gene encodes CDR1 LNHDA and CDR2 SQIVND (reference sequence). Trimming cost V 3 bases and J 0 bases, with 9 bases left between them. The sample is drawn from a study of blood T cell repertoires in COVID-19. The method was immunoSEQ multiplex PCR; TCRdb's version includes in-frame clones alone and lacks a portion of them. This sample has some 110,000 clones; about 81% occur once, and the top ten carry roughly 8.2%. V usage is TRBV19 and J usage is TRBJ1-5, with D uncertain. Specimen: peripheral blood. The source of this sequence is a man aged 70-80 years with acute or convalescent COVID-19. The CDR3 DNA sequence: TGTGCCAGTAGTATGGACTGGTATAGCAATCAGCCCCAGCATTTT. Its translation is CASSMDWYSNQPQHF.